The clone carrying this T cell receptor (beta chain) was seen a few times. TCRdb passed the 5' RACE reads through MiXCR, listing each CDR3 protein once. This repertoire shows 430,000 or so distinct CDR3 sequences, 20% to 30% found once; its top ten account for about 2.9%. The data originate from a study of identical twins. V lost 10 bases and J 1 base, leaving 16 bases between the germline ends. The CDR3 sequence is 14 residues long. Germline CDR1 and CDR2: ENHRY and SYGVKD. These data are also associated with another study on T cells expressing NK-cell markers.

V usage is TRBV10-3 and J usage is TRBJ1-1; no definite D call. Sequencing was done on a sample of CD4+ T cells sorted from blood. The sequence derives from a woman between 18 and 29 years old in good health. In DNA, the CDR3 is TGTGCCACCAATCGGCAAGGATGGAACACTGAAGCTTTCTTT. Its protein is CATNRQGWNTEAFF.